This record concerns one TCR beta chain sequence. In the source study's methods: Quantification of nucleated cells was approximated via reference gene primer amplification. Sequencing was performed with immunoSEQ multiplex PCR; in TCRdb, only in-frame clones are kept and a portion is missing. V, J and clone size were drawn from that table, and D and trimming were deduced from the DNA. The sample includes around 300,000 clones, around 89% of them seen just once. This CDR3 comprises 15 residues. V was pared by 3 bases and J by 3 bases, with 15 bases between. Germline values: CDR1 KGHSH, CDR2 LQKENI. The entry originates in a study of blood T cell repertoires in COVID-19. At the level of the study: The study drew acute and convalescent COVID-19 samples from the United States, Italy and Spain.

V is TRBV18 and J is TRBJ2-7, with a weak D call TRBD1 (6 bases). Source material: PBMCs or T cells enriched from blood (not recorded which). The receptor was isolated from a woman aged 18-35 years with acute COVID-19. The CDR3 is CASSPITGTFYEQYF. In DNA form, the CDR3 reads TGTGCCAGCTCACCTATCACAGGGACCTTCTACGAGCAGTACTTC. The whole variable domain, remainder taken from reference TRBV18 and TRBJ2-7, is NAGVMQNPRHLVRRRGQEARLRCSPMKGHSHVYWYRQLPEEGLKFMVYLQKENIIDESGMPKERFSAEFPKEGPSILRIQQVVRGDSAAYFCASSPITGTFYEQYFGPGTRLTVT.